This entry features one T cell receptor beta chain sequence. Here immunoSEQ multiplex PCR was the method, and the copy in TCRdb shows in-frame clones only, minus some. The data contain approximately 93,000 clones, 90% to 95% of them singletons. Germline CDR1 reads SNHLY; CDR2 reads FYNNEI. The CDR3 is 17 residues long. Trimming stripped 5 bases from V and 7 bases from J, with 21 bases between. This sample is drawn from a study of technical replicates of blood from four donors. This receptor was identified in a human donor in good health. V gene TRBV2 combines with J gene TRBJ1-6; D is ambiguous. Sequencing was carried out using T cells isolated from PBMCs. This chain's CDR3 is CASSTPAVPTRNSPLHF. The CDR3 region has the DNA TGTGCCAGCAGTACCCCGGCAGTTCCAACGAGGAATTCACCCCTCCACTTT.